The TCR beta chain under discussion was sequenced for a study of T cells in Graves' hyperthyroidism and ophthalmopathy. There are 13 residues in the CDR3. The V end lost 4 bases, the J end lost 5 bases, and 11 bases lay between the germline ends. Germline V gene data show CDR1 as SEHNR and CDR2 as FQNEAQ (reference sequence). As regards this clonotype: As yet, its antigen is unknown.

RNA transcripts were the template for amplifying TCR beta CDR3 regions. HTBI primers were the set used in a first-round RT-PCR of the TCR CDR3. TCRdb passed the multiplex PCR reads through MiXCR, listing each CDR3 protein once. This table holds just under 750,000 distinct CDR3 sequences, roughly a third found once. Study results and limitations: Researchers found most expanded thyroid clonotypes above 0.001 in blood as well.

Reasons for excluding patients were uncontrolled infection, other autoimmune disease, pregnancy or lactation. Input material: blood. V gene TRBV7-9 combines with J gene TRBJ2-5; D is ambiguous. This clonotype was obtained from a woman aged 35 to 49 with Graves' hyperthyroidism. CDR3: CASSSNTGETQYF. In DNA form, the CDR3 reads TGTGCCAGCAGCTCAAACACCGGGGAGACCCAGTACTTC.